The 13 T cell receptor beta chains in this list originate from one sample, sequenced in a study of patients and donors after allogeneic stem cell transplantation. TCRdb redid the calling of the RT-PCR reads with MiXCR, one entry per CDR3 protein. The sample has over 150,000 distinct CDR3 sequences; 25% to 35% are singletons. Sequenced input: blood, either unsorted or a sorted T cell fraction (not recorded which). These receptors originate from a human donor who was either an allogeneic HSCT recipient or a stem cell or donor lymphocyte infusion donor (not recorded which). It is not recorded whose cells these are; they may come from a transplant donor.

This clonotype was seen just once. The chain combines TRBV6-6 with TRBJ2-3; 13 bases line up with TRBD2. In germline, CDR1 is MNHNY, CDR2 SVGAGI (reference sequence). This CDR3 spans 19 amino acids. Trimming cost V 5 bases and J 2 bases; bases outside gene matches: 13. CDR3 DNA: TGTGCCAGCAGTAGACTAGCGGGAGGCCCCTACGGAACCACAGATACGCAGTATTTT. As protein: CASSRLAGGPYGTTDTQYF.

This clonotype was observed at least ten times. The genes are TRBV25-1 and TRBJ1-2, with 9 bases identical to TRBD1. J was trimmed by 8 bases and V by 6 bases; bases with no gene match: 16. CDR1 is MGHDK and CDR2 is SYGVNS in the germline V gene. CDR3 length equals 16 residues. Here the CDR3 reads CASSRGPIQGAEGYTF. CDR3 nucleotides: TGTGCCAGCAGCCGTGGGCCTATACAGGGGGCAGAAGGCTACACCTTC.

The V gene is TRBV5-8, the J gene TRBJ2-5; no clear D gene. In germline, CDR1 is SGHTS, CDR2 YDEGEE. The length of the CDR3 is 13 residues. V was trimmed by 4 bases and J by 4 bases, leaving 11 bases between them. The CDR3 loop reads CASSLIVGETQYF. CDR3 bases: TGTGCCAGCAGCCTAATTGTGGGAGAGACCCAGTACTTC.

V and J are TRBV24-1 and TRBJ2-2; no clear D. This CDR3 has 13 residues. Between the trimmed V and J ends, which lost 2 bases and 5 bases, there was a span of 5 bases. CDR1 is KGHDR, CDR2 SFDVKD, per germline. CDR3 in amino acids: CATSDSVTGELFF. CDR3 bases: TGTGCCACCAGTGATTCAGTAACCGGGGAGCTGTTTTTT.

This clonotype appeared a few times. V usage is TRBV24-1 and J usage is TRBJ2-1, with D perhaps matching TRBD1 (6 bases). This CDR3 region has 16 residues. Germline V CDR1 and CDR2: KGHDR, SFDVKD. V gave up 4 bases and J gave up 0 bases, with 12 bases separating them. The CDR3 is CATSDAGASSYNEQFF. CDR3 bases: TGTGCCACCAGTGACGCAGGGGCCAGCTCCTACAATGAGCAGTTCTTC.

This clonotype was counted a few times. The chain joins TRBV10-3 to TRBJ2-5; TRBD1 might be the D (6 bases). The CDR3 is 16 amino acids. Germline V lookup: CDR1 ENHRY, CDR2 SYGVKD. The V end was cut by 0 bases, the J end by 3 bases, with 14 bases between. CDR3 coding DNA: TGTGCCATCAGTGAGTCCGGTCAGGGGCGGGAAGAGACCCAGTACTTC. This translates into CAISESGQGREETQYF.

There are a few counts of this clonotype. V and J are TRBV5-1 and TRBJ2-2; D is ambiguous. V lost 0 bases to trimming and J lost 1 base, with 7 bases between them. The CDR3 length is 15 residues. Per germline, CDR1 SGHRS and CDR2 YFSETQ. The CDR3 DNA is TGCGCCAGCAGCTTGGCCGTCGAGAACACCGGGGAGCTGTTTTTT. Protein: CASSLAVENTGELFF.

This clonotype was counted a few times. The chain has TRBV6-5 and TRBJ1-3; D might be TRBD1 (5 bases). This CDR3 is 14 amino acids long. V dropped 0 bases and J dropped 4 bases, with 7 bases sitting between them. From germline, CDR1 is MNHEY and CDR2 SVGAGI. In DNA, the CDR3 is TGTGCCAGCAGTTACTCCGGGGGAGGAAACACCATATATTTT. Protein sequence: CASSYSGGGNTIYF.

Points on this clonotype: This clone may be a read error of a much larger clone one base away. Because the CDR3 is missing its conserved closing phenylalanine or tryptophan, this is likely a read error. The CDR3 region is CASSYGGREAFL. The CDR3 DNA is TGTGCCAGCAGTTATGGAGGGCGAGAAGCTTTCTTG. The chain couples TRBV12-3 or TRBV12-4 to TRBJ1-1; no definite D call. Trimming removed 4 bases from V and 8 bases from J, with 11 bases in between. The CDR3 contains 12 residues.

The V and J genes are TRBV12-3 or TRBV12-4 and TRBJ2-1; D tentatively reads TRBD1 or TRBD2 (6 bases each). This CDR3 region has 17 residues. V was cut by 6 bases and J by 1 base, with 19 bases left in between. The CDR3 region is CASRSGAIKGSYNEQFF. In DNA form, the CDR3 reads TGTGCCAGCAGGTCGGGGGCTATAAAGGGTTCCTACAATGAGCAGTTCTTC.

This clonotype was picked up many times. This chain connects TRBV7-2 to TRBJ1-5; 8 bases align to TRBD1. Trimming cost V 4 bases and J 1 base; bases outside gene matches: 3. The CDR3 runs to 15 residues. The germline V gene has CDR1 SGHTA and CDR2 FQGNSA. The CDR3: CASSSGQASNQPQHF. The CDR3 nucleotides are TGTGCCAGCAGCTCGGGACAGGCGAGCAATCAGCCCCAGCATTTT.

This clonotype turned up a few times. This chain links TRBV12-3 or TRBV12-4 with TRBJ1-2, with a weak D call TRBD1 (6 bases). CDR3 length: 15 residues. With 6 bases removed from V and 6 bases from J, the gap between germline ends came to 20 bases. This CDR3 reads CASRARSVGANGYTF. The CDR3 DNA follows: TGTGCCAGCAGAGCTCGAAGTGTGGGGGCCAATGGCTACACCTTC.

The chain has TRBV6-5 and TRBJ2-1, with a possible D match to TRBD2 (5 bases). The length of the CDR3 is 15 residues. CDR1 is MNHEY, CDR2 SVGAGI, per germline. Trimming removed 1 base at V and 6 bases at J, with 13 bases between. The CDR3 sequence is CASSYFRDAGNEQFF. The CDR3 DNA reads TGTGCCAGCAGTTACTTTCGCGATGCGGGCAATGAGCAGTTCTTC.